The TCR beta chain under discussion was sequenced for a study of blood T cells in healthy people across ages. Findings and caveats of the study: Observed TCR beta diversity per million T cells went down as age went up. This fall followed a roughly linear course with age.

V lost 10 bases, J lost 3 bases, and 15 bases lay in between. The CDR3 sequence is 13 residues long. Germline-derived CDR1 and CDR2 are ENHRY and SYGVKD. On this clonotype itself: Antigen specificity is unknown.

For the second PCR, which ran for about 6 to 11 cycles, a sample-barcoded 5' primer and a J-beta primer mix were used. TCRdb processed the 5' RACE reads anew with MiXCR; each CDR3 protein has one entry. This table has more than 800,000 distinct CDR3 sequences, more than 25% appearing once. The sample comprised blood. This chain joins TRBV10-3 and TRBJ2-5, with a weak D call TRBD1 (6 bases). This TCR was sampled from a woman older than 75 in good health. DNA of the CDR3: TGTGCCACCTTGGGGGCAGGGGAAGAGACCCAGTACTTC. Encoded protein: CATLGAGEETQYF.